The TCR beta chain under discussion was sequenced for a study of blood T cell repertoires in COVID-19. The wider study: The study drew acute and convalescent COVID-19 samples from the United States, Italy and Spain. Nucleic acid was either cDNA or gDNA, and it came from T cells, B-cell-depleted T cells, or PBMCs.

Original analysis: Amplification of reference gene primers provided the estimated nucleated cell counts. TCRdb's copy holds only in-frame clones and misses some; the assay was immunoSEQ multiplex PCR. For V, J and clone size, that table is used; D and trimming come from the DNA. This table has about 220,000 clones, around 84% appearing once. CDR3 length equals 15 residues. Trimming took 3 bases from V and 8 from J, leaving 15 bases between them. In germline, CDR1 is KGHDR, CDR2 SFDVKD. The source of this sequence is a middle-aged man with active or convalescent COVID-19. The sample taken for sequencing was peripheral blood. The chain has TRBV24-1 and TRBJ1-4; D not certain. CDR3 coding DNA: TGTGCCACCAGTGATCCGACCGAGGCTGGGGAAAAACTGTTTTTT. Translating it yields CATSDPTEAGEKLFF.